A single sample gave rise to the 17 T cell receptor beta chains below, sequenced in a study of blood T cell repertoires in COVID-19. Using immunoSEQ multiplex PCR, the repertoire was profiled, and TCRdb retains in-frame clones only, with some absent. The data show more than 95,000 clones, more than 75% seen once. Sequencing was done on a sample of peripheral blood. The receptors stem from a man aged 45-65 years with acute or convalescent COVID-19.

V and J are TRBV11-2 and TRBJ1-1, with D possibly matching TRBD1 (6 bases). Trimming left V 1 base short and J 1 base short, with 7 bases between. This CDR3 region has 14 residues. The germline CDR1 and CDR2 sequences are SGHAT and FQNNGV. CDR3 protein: CASSLGTANTEAFF. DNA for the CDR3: TGTGCCAGCAGCTTAGGGACAGCGAACACTGAAGCTTTCTTT.

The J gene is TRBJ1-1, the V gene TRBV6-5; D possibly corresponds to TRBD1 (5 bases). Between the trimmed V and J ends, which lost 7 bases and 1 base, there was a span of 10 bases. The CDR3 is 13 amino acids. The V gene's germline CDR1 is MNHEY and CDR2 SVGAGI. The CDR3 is CASNRQSNTEAFF. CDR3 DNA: TGTGCCAGCAACCGACAGTCGAACACTGAAGCTTTCTTT.

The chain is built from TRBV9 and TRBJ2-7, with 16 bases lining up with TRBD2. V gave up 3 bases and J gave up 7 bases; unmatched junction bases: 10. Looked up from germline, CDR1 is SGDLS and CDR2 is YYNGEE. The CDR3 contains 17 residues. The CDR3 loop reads CASSAGTSGGVLREQYF. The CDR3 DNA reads TGTGCCAGCAGCGCTGGGACTAGCGGGGGGGTCCTACGAGAGCAGTACTTC.

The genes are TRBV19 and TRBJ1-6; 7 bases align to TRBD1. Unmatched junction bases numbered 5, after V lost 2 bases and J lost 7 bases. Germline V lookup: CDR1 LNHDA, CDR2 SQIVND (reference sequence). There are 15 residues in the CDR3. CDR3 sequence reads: CASSIQGGRNSPLHF. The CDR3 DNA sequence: TGTGCCAGTAGTATACAGGGGGGACGGAATTCACCCCTCCACTTT.

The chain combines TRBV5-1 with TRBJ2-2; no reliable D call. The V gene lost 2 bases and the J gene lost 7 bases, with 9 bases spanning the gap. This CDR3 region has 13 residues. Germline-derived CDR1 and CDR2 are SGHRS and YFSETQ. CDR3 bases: TGCGCCAGCAGCTTCCCAGAATTCGGGGAGCTGTTTTTT. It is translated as CASSFPEFGELFF.

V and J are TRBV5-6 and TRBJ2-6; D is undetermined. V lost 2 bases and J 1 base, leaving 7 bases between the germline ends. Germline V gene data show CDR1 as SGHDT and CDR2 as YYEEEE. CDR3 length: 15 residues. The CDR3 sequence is CASSFAGSGANVLTF. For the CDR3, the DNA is TGTGCCAGCAGCTTTGCAGGATCTGGGGCCAACGTCCTGACTTTC.

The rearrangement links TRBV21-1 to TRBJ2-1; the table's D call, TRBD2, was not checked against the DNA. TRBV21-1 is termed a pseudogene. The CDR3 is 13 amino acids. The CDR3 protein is CAPRGPFYNEQFF. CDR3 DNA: TGTGCTCCGCGGGGGCCGTTTTACAATGAGCAGTTCTTC.

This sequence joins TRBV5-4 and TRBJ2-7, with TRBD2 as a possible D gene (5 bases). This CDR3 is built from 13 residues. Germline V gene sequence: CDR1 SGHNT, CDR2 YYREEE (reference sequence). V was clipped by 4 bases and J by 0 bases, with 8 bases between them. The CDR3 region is CASSRRDSYEQYF. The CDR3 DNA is TGTGCCAGCAGCCGCCGGGACTCCTACGAGCAGTACTTC.

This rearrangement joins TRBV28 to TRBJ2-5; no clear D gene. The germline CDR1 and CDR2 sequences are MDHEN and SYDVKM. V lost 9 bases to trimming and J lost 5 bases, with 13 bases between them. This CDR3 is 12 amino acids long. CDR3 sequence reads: CASTYDTETQYF. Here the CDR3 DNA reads TGTGCCAGTACTTACGATACGGAGACCCAGTACTTC.

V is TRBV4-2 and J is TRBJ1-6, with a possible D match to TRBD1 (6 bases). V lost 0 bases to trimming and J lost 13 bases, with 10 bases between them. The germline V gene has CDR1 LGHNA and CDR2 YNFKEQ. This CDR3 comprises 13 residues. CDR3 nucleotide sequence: TGTGCCAGCAGCCAAGAGGAGCAGGGGCCCCTCCACTTT. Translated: CASSQEEQGPLHF.

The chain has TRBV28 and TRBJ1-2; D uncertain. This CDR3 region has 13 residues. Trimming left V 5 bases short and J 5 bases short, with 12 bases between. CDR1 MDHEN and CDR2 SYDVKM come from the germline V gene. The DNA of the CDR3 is TGTGCCAGCAGTCCCTTACAGAGTTATGGCTACACCTTC. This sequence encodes CASSPLQSYGYTF.

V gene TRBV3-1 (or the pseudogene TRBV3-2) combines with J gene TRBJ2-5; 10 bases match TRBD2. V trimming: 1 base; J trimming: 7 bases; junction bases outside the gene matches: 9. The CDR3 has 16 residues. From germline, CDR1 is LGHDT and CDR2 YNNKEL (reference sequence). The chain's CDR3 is CASSQALAGALGTQYF. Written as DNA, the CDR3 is TGTGCCAGCAGCCAAGCCCTAGCGGGAGCCTTGGGGACCCAGTACTTC.

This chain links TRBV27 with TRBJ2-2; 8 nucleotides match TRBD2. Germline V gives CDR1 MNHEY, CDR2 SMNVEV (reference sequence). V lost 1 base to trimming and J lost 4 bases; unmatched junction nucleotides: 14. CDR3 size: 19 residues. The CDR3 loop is CASSLWAPSGGGPTGELFF. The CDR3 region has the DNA TGTGCCAGCAGTTTATGGGCCCCCTCGGGAGGGGGGCCCACCGGGGAGCTGTTTTTT.

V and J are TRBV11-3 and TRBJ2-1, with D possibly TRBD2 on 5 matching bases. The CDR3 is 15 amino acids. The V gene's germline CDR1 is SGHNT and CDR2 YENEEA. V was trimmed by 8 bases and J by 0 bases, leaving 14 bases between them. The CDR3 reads CASRARRSSYNEQFF. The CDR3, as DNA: TGTGCCAGCCGCGCTCGGAGGAGCTCCTACAATGAGCAGTTCTTC.

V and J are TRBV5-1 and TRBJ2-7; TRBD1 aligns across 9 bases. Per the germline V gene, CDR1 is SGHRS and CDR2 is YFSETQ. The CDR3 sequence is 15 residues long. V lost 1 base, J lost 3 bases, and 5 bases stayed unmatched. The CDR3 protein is CASSLRQGVIYEQYF. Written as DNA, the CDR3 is TGCGCCAGCAGCTTGCGACAGGGGGTGATCTACGAGCAGTACTTC. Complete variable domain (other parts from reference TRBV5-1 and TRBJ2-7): KAGVTQTPRYLIKTRGQQVTLSCSPISGHRSVSWYQQTPGQGLQFLFEYFSETQRNKGNFPGRFSGRQFSNSRSEMNVSTLELGDSALYLCASSLRQGVIYEQYFGPGTRLTVT.

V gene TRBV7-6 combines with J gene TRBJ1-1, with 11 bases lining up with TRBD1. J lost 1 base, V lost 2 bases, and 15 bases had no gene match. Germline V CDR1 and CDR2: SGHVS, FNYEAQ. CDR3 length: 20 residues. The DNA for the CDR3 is TGTGCCAGCAGCTTATTTGGGACAGGGGGTGCCGGAGCCTCGAACACTGAAGCTTTCTTT. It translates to CASSLFGTGGAGASNTEAFF.

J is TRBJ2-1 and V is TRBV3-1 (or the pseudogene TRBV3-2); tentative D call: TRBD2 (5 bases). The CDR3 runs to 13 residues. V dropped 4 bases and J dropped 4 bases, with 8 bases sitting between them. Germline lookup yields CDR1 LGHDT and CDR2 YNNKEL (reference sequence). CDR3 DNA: TGTGCCAGCAGCCCCCGGGGTTACAATGAGCAGTTCTTC. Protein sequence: CASSPRGYNEQFF.